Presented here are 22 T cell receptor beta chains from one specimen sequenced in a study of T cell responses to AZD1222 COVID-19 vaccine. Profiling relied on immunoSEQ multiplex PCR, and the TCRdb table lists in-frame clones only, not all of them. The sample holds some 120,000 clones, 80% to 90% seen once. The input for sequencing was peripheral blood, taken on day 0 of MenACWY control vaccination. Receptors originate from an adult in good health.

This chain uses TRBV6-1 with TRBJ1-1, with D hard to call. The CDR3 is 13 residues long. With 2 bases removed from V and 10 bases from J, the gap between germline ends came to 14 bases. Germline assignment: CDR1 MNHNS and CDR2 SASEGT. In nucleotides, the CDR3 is TGTGCCAGCAGTGAATCCCTCGTAGGGAGAGCTTTCTTT. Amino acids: CASSESLVGRAFF.

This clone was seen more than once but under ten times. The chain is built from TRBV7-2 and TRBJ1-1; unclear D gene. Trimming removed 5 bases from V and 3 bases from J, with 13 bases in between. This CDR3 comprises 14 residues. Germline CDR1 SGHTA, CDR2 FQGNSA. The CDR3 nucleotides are TGTGCCAGCAGCACCGGCCCGGTTCACACTGAAGCTTTCTTT. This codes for CASSTGPVHTEAFF.

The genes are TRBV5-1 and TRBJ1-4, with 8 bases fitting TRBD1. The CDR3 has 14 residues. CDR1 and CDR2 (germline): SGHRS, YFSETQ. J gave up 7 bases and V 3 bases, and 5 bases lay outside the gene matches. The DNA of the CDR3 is TGCGCCAGCAGCTGGGGGACAGGTCTTGAAAAACTGTTTTTT. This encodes CASSWGTGLEKLFF.

The CDR3 here is CARSGKTGYNEQFF. Written as DNA, the CDR3 is TGTGCCAGAAGCGGTAAGACAGGGTACAATGAGCAGTTCTTC. V and J are TRBV5-3 and TRBJ2-1; TRBD1 aligns across 7 bases. TRBV5-3 is an open reading frame whose function is uncertain. The CDR3 extends over 14 amino acids. Unmatched junction bases numbered 5, after V lost 4 bases and J lost 4 bases.

The CDR3 loop reads CASSPRGGSYGYTF. The DNA for the CDR3 is TGTGCCAGCAGCCCACGCGGGGGCAGCTATGGCTACACCTTC. The gene calls are TRBV5-4 and TRBJ1-2; weak D call: TRBD1 (6 bases). CDR3 length equals 14 residues. V was trimmed by 4 bases and J by 4 bases, leaving 14 bases between them. Germline V gene data show CDR1 as SGHNT and CDR2 as YYREEE (reference sequence).

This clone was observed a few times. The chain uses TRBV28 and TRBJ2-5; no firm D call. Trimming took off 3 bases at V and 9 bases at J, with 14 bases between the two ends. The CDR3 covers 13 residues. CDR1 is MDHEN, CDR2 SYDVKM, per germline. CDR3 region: CASSLAAPGAQYF. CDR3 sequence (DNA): TGTGCCAGCAGTTTGGCGGCACCTGGGGCCCAGTACTTC.

CDR3 amino acids: CAWSARVWKNTEAFF. Here the CDR3 DNA reads TGTGCCTGGAGTGCCCGGGTTTGGAAAAACACTGAAGCTTTCTTT. The V and J genes are TRBV30 and TRBJ1-1; unclear D gene. CDR1 and CDR2 (germline): GTSNPN, SVGIG (reference sequence). The V gene lost 1 base and the J gene lost 2 bases, with 14 bases spanning the gap. The CDR3 is 15 residues long.

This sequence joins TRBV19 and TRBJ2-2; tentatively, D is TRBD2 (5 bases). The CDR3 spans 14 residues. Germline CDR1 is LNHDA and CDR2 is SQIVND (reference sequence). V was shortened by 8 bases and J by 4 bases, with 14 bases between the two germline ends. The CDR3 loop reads CASHEAGITGELFF. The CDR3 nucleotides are TGTGCCAGTCATGAGGCGGGTATCACCGGGGAGCTGTTTTTT. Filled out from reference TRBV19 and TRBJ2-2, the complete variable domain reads DGGITQSPKYLFRKEGQNVTLSCEQNLNHDAMYWYRQDPGQGLRLIYYSQIVNDFQKGDIAEGYSVSREKKESFPLTVTSAQKNPTAFYLCASHEAGITGELFFGEGSRLTVL.

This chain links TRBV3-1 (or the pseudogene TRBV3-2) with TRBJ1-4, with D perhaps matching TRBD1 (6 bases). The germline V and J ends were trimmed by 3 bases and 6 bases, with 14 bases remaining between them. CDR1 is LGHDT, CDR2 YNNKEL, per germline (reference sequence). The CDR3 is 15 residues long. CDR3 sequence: CASSHNRVEDEKLFF. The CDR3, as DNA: TGTGCCAGCAGCCACAACAGGGTAGAAGATGAAAAACTGTTTTTT.

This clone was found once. The CDR3 loop reads CSVDPSGARGYTF. CDR3 bases: TGCAGCGTAGACCCCTCGGGGGCGAGGGGCTACACCTTC. V and J are TRBV29-1 and TRBJ1-2; a weak D match, TRBD1 (6 bases). Germline CDR1 reads SQVTM; CDR2 reads ANQGSEA. The CDR3 is 13 amino acids. V was cut by 6 bases and J by 8 bases, with 19 bases left in between.

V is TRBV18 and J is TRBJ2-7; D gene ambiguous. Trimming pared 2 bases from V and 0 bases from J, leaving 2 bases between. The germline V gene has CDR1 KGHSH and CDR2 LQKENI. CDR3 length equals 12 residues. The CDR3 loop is CASSPTSYEQYF. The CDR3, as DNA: TGTGCCAGCTCACCAACCTCCTACGAGCAGTACTTC.

CDR3 nucleotide sequence: TGTGCCAGCAGCGACAGGGACACCGGGGGTCAGCCCCAGCATTTT. It codes for CASSDRDTGGQPQHF. This chain uses TRBV7-2 with TRBJ1-5; 7 bases match TRBD1. Germline assignment: CDR1 SGHTA and CDR2 FQGNSA. V lost 5 bases, J lost 6 bases, and 10 bases stayed unmatched. CDR3 length: 15 residues.

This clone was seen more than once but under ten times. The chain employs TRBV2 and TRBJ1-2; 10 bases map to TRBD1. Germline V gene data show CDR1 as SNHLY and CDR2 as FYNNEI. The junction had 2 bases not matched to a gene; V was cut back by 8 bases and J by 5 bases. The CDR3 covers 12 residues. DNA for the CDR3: TGTGCCAGCTCGGGACAGGGGTATGGCTACACCTTC. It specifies CASSGQGYGYTF.

The CDR3 is CASRGGQRNQPQHF. CDR3 DNA: TGTGCCAGCAGGGGGGGACAGCGGAATCAGCCCCAGCATTTT. The chain carries TRBV28 and TRBJ1-5; 7 bases match TRBD1. Germline assignment: CDR1 MDHEN and CDR2 SYDVKM. Trimming at V came to 6 bases and at J to 4 bases, leaving 6 bases not matched to a gene. CDR3 length: 14 amino acids.

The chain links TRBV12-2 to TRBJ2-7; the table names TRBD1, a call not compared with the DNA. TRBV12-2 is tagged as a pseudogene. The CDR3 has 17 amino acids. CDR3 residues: CASRSTIHKASGHEQYF. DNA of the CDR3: TGTGCAAGTCGCTCCACAATCCACAAGGCCTCAGGCCACGAGCAGTACTTC.

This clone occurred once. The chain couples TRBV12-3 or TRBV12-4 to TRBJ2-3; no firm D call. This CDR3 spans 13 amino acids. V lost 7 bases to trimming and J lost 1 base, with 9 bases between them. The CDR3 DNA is TGTGCCAGCATCCTCAGTGGCACAGATACGCAGTATTTT. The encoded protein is CASILSGTDTQYF.

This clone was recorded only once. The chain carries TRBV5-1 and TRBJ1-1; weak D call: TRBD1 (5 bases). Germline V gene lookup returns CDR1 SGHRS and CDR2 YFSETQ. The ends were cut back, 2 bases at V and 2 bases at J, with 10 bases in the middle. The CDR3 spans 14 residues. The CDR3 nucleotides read TGCGCCAGCAGCTTCGGGGCTCGTAACACTGAAGCTTTCTTT. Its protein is CASSFGARNTEAFF.

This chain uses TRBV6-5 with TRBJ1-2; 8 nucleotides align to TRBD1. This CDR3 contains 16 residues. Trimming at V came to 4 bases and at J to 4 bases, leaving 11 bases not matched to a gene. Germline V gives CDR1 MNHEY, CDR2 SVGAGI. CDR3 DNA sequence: TGTGCCAGCAGTTGGACAGGGCAAGACCTTCTCTATGGCTACACCTTC. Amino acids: CASSWTGQDLLYGYTF.

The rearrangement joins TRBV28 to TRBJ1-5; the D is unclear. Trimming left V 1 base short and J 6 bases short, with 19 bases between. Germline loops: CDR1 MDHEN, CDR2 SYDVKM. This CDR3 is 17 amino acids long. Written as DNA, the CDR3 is TGTGCCAGCAGTTTATTGGACGCGGGTGTGATCGGTCAGCCCCAGCATTTT. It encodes CASSLLDAGVIGQPQHF.

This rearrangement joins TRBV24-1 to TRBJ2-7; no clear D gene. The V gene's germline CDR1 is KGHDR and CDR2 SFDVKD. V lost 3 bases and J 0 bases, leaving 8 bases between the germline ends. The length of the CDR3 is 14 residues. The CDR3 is CATSDARSSYEQYF. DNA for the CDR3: TGTGCCACCAGTGATGCGAGAAGCTCCTACGAGCAGTACTTC.

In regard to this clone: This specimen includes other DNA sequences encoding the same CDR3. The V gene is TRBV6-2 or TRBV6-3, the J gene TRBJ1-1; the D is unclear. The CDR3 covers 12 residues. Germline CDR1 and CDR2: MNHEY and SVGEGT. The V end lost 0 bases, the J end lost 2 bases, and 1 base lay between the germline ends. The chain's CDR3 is CASSYSNTEAFF. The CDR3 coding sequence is TGTGCCAGCAGTTACTCCAACACTGAAGCTTTCTTT.

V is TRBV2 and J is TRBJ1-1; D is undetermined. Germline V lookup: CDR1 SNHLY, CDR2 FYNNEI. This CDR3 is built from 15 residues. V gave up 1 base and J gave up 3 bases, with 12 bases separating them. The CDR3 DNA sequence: TGTGCCAGCAGTGAAGGGGCCGGGCTGGACACTGAAGCTTTCTTT. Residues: CASSEGAGLDTEAFF.